The table lists the clone carrying this T cell receptor (beta chain) with a few counts. The antigen is not known. This record belongs to a study of T-cell memory formation after mild COVID-19. Study-wide results and limits: Confirmation of SARS-CoV-2 specificity was lacking for second-wave clones peaking day 37.

Looked up from germline, CDR1 is MNHEY and CDR2 is SMNVEV (reference sequence). The ends were cut back, 4 bases at V and 0 bases at J, with 13 bases in the middle. The CDR3 loop spans 16 amino acids. TCRdb used MiXCR to reprocess the 5' RACE reads, holding one entry per CDR3 protein. Here the sample spans some 440,000 distinct CDR3 sequences, roughly 23% being singletons. Specimen: PBMCs or a T cell subset sorted from them (not recorded which). The receptor comes from an adult woman who had mild COVID-19 (a few samples of this study predate the infection). Cell type and time point are not known. V gene TRBV27 combines with J gene TRBJ2-1; either TRBD1 or TRBD2 may fit D (5 bases each). The DNA for the CDR3 is TGTGCCAGCAGTTCCCGGGACCAGATCTCCTACAATGAGCAGTTCTTC. It translates to CASSSRDQISYNEQFF.